This T cell receptor beta chain was documented in a study of T cell responses to AZD1222 COVID-19 vaccine. The CDR3 loop spans 15 amino acids. V lost 8 bases and J lost 3, with 17 bases in between. The V gene's germline CDR1 is ENHRY and CDR2 SYGVKD. TCRdb's copy holds only in-frame clones and misses some; the assay was immunoSEQ multiplex PCR. This table holds fewer than 85,000 clones, about 92% found once. The sample was peripheral blood, taken on day 0 of MenACWY control vaccination. The rearrangement uses TRBV10-3 and TRBJ1-5; weak D call: TRBD1 (6 bases). The sequence was collected from an adult in good health. CDR3 DNA: TGTGCCATCGGAGGAAACGGACAGACCAATCAGCCCCAGCATTTT. It codes for CAIGGNGQTNQPQHF.